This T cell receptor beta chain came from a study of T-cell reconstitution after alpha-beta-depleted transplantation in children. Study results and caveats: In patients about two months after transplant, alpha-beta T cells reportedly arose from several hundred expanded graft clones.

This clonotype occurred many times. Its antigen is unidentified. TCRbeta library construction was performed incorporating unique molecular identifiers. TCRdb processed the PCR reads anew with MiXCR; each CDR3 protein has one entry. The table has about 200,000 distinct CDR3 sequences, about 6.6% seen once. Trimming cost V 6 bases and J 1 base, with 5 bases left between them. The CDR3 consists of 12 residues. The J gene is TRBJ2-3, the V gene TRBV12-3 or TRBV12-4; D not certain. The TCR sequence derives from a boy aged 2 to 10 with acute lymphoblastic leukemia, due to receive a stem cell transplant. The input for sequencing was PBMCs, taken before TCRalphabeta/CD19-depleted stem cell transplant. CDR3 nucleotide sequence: TGTGCCAGCAGGTCGGGCACAGATACGCAGTATTTT. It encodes CASRSGTDTQYF.